The clone carrying this T cell receptor beta chain has a count of ten or more. Its target is not known. This record belongs to a study of T cells in Graves' hyperthyroidism and ophthalmopathy. General study findings and limits: From stable hyperthyroidism, ophthalmopathy was set apart by a 13 V-J model.

Patients were excluded because of uncontrolled infection, other autoimmune disease, pregnancy or lactation. The source material, RNA transcripts, was used to amplify TCR beta CDR3 regions. The primer set for the first-round RT-PCR of the TCR CDR3 was HTBI. Each CDR3 protein is one row after TCRdb ran MiXCR on the multiplex PCR reads. This table has about 360,000 distinct CDR3 sequences, roughly an eighth appearing once. Sequencing was done on a sample of blood. The receptor comes from a woman aged 18-30 years with Graves' hyperthyroidism.

This chain's CDR3 is CASSLERGVPNNEQFF. The DNA for the CDR3 is TGCGCCAGCAGCCTGGAGCGGGGGGTACCCAACAATGAGCAGTTCTTC. V usage is TRBV5-1 and J usage is TRBJ2-1; 9 bases are a match to TRBD2. Germline V gene lookup returns CDR1 SGHRS and CDR2 YFSETQ. This CDR3 spans 16 amino acids. J lost 5 bases, V lost 4 bases, and 10 bases had no gene match. The full variable domain, completed using reference TRBV5-1 and TRBJ2-1, is KAGVTQTPRYLIKTRGQQVTLSCSPISGHRSVSWYQQTPGQGLQFLFEYFSETQRNKGNFPGRFSGRQFSNSRSEMNVSTLELGDSALYLCASSLERGVPNNEQFFGPGTRLTVL.